What follows is one T cell receptor (beta chain) and its context. This sample stems from a study of blood T cell repertoires in COVID-19. Background on the study: Some COVID-19 samples were acute and others convalescent; all came from the United States, Italy and Spain.

With 3 bases removed from V and 6 bases from J, the gap between germline ends came to 9 bases. The CDR3 totals 14 residues. CDR1 and CDR2 (germline): MNHEY, SMNVEV (reference sequence). Assay used: immunoSEQ multiplex PCR; TCRdb lists only in-frame clones, some missing. Of roughly 260,000 clones listed, approximately 79% were seen once; the top ten hold 4.5% to 6%. What was sequenced was peripheral blood. The TCR was taken from a woman of 80 years or more with active or convalescent COVID-19. The J gene is TRBJ1-6, the V gene TRBV27; D not certain. CDR3 sequence reads: CASSLRERNSPLHF. CDR3 DNA sequence: TGTGCCAGCAGTTTGCGGGAGCGTAATTCACCCCTCCACTTT.